These T cell receptor beta chains were read from a single sample in a study of OX40 agonist ivuxolimab in advanced cancers. Clones were read by immunoSEQ multiplex PCR, and TCRdb kept only the in-frame ones, dropping some. The sample records about 61,000 clones, roughly 84% being singletons. This specimen consisted of CD4+ or CD8+ T cells sorted from blood, obtained in a trial of the OX40 agonist ivuxolimab. These receptors all stem from an adult with an advanced solid tumor such as melanoma, head and neck, liver or kidney cancer. Both conserved end residues are part of each CDR3. The D gene is left open where the match is weak. The size entry is marked missing in some rows and otherwise reads once, few, many or a size class.

-	-	TRBV5-1	TRBJ2-3	CASRGWDTDTQYF	TGCGCCAGCAGGGGTTGGGACACAGATACGCAGTATTTT
-	-	TRBV21-1	TRBJ2-7	CASTMTGGSYEQYF	TGTGCCAGCACCATGACAGGGGGCTCCTACGAGCAGTACTTC
-	few	TRBV6-1	TRBJ2-2	CASSFQQGAGELFF	TGTGCCAGCAGTTTCCAACAGGGAGCCGGGGAGCTGTTTTTT
-	-	TRBV29-1	TRBJ1-1	CSVETVSNTEAFF	TGCAGCGTTGAAACGGTCTCTAACACTGAAGCTTTCTTT
-	-	TRBV5-1	TRBJ2-2	CASSSGSGELFF	TGCGCCAGCAGCAGCGGGTCCGGGGAGCTGTTTTTT
-	-	TRBV19	TRBJ2-7	CASSYGTESYEQYF	TGTGCCAGTAGTTATGGGACGGAGTCCTACGAGCAGTACTTC
-	-	TRBV6-5	TRBJ2-7	CASSYSASVDYEQYF	TGTGCCAGCAGTTACTCGGCTAGCGTAGACTACGAGCAGTACTTC
-	medium-sized	TRBV6-6	TRBJ2-3	CASSPYTDTQYF	TGTGCCAGCAGTCCCTACACAGATACGCAGTATTTT
-	-	TRBV30	TRBJ2-1	CAWTPRTGREQFF	TGTGCCTGGACCCCTAGGACGGGACGAGAGCAGTTCTTC
-	-	TRBV13	TRBJ1-2	CASSFWTRDVGYTF	TGTGCCAGCAGCTTTTGGACAAGGGATGTTGGCTACACCTTC
-	-	TRBV29-1	TRBJ2-1	CSVQGRYNEQFF	TGCAGCGTTCAGGGGAGATACAATGAGCAGTTCTTC
-	-	TRBV11-3	TRBJ2-1	CASSLETSYNEQFF	TGTGCCAGCAGCTTAGAAACTAGCTACAATGAGCAGTTCTTC
-	-	TRBV19	TRBJ1-2	CASSAWRAASNYGYTF	TGTGCCAGTAGTGCATGGAGGGCAGCCTCTAACTATGGCTACACCTTC
-	-	TRBV30	TRBJ1-3	CAWSVYSGNTIYF	TGTGCCTGGAGTGTATACTCTGGAAACACCATATATTTT
TRBD1	-	TRBV6-1	TRBJ1-3	CASSEAEQGASGNTIYF	TGTGCCAGCAGTGAAGCGGAACAGGGGGCATCTGGAAACACCATATATTTT
-	-	TRBV5-6	TRBJ1-5	CASSLSAAGPQHF	TGTGCCAGCAGCTTGTCGGCGGCTGGCCCCCAGCATTTT